One TCR beta chain is described in this entry. Treatment in this sample: roughly 19 received Ad26.COV2.S at low or high dose, single or two shots; several received placebo; per-sample allocation not given. Day 63 following the first vaccine or placebo injection was when the samples were taken. CDR1 and CDR2 from the germline V gene are SGDLS and YYNGEE. V shed 3 bases and J 4 bases; nucleotides not matched to a gene: 12. The CDR3 length is 17 residues. Sequencing used immunoSEQ multiplex PCR; TCRdb keeps in-frame clones, though not all of them. This table holds under 600,000 clones, 70% to 90% found once. This specimen belongs to a study of Ad26.COV2.S vaccination and SARS-CoV-2 variants.

The receptor comes from a person aged 18-65 years who received the Ad26.COV2.S COVID-19 vaccine or a placebo. The sequencing here drew on peripheral blood, taken in a trial of Ad26.COV2.S vaccine versus placebo. The chain links TRBV9 to TRBJ2-7; 11 bases match TRBD2. The CDR3 spells CASSAGLAGSGIYEQYF. The CDR3 nucleotides read TGTGCCAGCAGCGCTGGACTAGCGGGCAGCGGTATTTACGAGCAGTACTTC. Variable domain in full (rest from reference TRBV9 and TRBJ2-7): DSGVTQTPKHLITATGQRVTLRCSPRSGDLSVYWYQQSLDQGLQFLIQYYNGEERAKGNILERFSAQQFPDLHSELNLSSLELGDSALYFCASSAGLAGSGIYEQYFGPGTRLTVT.